A selection of T cell receptor beta chains follows, all from one sample in a study of blood T cell repertoires in COVID-19. Assay: immunoSEQ multiplex PCR; the TCRdb copy retains only in-frame clones and omits some. The sample holds over 200,000 clones, around 90% seen once. The sequencing sample was made of PBMCs or T cells enriched from blood (not recorded which). These receptors all come from a man younger than 45 who had recovered from COVID-19. CDR3s leave out the opening cysteine and the closing phenylalanine or tryptophan. Fields, in order: V gene, J gene, CDR3 protein.

v_call: TRBV11-2; j_call: TRBJ1-5; cdr3_aa: ASSLGDRYSRPQH
v_call: TRBV2; j_call: TRBJ1-6; cdr3_aa: ASTLVGVSYNSPLH
v_call: TRBV4-3; j_call: TRBJ2-7; cdr3_aa: ASSQGKGSYEQY
v_call: TRBV3-1/TRBV3-2; j_call: TRBJ2-3; cdr3_aa: ASSPGDRGQDTQY
v_call: TRBV28; j_call: TRBJ1-2; cdr3_aa: ASGTLGYT
v_call: TRBV19; j_call: TRBJ2-7; cdr3_aa: ASSIPLGTSGSYEQY
v_call: TRBV5-4; j_call: TRBJ2-7; cdr3_aa: ASSLGAGGLYEQY
v_call: TRBV28; j_call: TRBJ1-5; cdr3_aa: ASSLAGAPNQPQH
v_call: TRBV4-2; j_call: TRBJ1-4; cdr3_aa: ASSQAQGGQEKLF
v_call: TRBV5-1; j_call: TRBJ1-5; cdr3_aa: ASSLTGNQPQH
v_call: TRBV7-6; j_call: TRBJ2-2; cdr3_aa: ASSSGLAGYTGELF
v_call: TRBV19; j_call: TRBJ1-1; cdr3_aa: ASMDGEFAEAF
v_call: TRBV27; j_call: TRBJ2-7; cdr3_aa: ASSWRTSGGLGEQY
v_call: TRBV6-1; j_call: TRBJ1-2; cdr3_aa: ASSEVQGALGGYT
v_call: TRBV5-1; j_call: TRBJ2-6; cdr3_aa: ASSLVVSGANVLT
v_call: TRBV7-3; j_call: TRBJ2-1; cdr3_aa: ASSFEGGRNEQF
v_call: TRBV7-2; j_call: TRBJ2-3; cdr3_aa: ASSLSHSGGAVDTQY
v_call: TRBV6-5; j_call: TRBJ2-7; cdr3_aa: ASRGSGGGTYEQY
v_call: TRBV5-4; j_call: TRBJ1-6; cdr3_aa: ASSLAGYNSPLH
v_call: TRBV28; j_call: TRBJ2-2; cdr3_aa: ASRRFGGEFTGELF
v_call: TRBV3-1/TRBV3-2; j_call: TRBJ2-3; cdr3_aa: ASSRWLGDGDTQY
v_call: TRBV12-3/TRBV12-4; j_call: TRBJ2-7; cdr3_aa: ASSSGTGHEQY
v_call: TRBV7-2; j_call: TRBJ2-3; cdr3_aa: ASSYGTSGLWDTQY
v_call: TRBV27; j_call: TRBJ2-1; cdr3_aa: ASASGWHEQF
v_call: TRBV19; j_call: TRBJ1-4; cdr3_aa: ASRRGGTANEKLF
v_call: TRBV29-1; j_call: TRBJ2-7; cdr3_aa: SPRLFRTGGPEQY
v_call: TRBV6-5; j_call: TRBJ1-1; cdr3_aa: ASSYRSGTLPTEAF
v_call: TRBV28; j_call: TRBJ1-4; cdr3_aa: ATLSGVREKLF
v_call: TRBV7-9; j_call: TRBJ2-1; cdr3_aa: ASSLVGFGGDEQF
v_call: TRBV19; j_call: TRBJ2-5; cdr3_aa: ASSPRAGGRGGQETQY
v_call: TRBV11-1; j_call: TRBJ2-7; cdr3_aa: ASSSPGQGSYEQY
v_call: TRBV6-1; j_call: TRBJ1-2; cdr3_aa: ASSEWAGYGYT